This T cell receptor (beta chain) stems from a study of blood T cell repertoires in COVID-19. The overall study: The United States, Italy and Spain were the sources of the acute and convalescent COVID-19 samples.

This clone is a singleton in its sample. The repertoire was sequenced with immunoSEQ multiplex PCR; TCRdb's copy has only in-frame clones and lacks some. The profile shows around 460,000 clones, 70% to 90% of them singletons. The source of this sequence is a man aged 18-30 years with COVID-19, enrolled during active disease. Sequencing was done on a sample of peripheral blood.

The DNA for the CDR3 is TGTGCCAGCTACGGGGGAACGGATTGGGAAGAGACCCAGTACTTC. Translated, it gives CASYGGTDWEETQYF. The chain combines TRBV2 with TRBJ2-5; a weak D match, TRBD2 (6 bases). Germline V gene lookup returns CDR1 SNHLY and CDR2 FYNNEI. The V and J ends lost 8 bases and 3 bases respectively, with 19 bases between them. There are 15 residues in the CDR3.